Given below is one T cell receptor (beta chain) in context. The sample is drawn from a study of identifying expanded T cells in peripheral blood. Measured with immunoSEQ multiplex PCR; TCRdb has only the in-frame clones, and not every one. The sample includes 100,000 to 150,000 clones, around nine tenths seen only once; the top ten take less than 10%. Per the germline V gene, CDR1 is SNHLY and CDR2 is FYNNEI. V was cut by 6 bases and J by 10 bases, with 10 bases left in between. The CDR3 runs 11 residues. The sample was blood. The chain recombines TRBV2 with TRBJ2-1; no clear D gene. The sequence derives from a person between 18 and 75 years old in good health. This CDR3 reads CASRPIEEQFF. In DNA form, the CDR3 reads TGTGCCAGCAGGCCCATAGAAGAGCAGTTCTTC.